The rows below give T cell receptor beta chains drawn from one sample of a study of blood T cells in healthy people across ages. Via MiXCR, TCRdb re-called the 5' RACE reads, giving one row per CDR3 protein. The data show about 1.5 million distinct CDR3 sequences, roughly two fifths seen once. Sequencing input: blood. The origin of the receptors is a woman between 18 and 29 years old in good health. The CDR3 runs from the conserved cysteine through the conserved F or W. The order of the fields is J gene, clone size, D gene, V gene, CDR3 length, CDR3 protein, CDR3 DNA. A D gene is named only where the DNA matches it firmly. Only some rows state a clone size, as once, few, many or a class for expanded clones.

j_gene: TRBJ1-4
abundance: few
d_gene: TRBD1
v_gene: TRBV4-1
len: 15
CDR3aa: CASSQVGQANEKLFF
CDR3nt: TGCGCCAGCAGCCAAGTTGGACAGGCGAATGAAAAACTGTTTTTT

j_gene: TRBJ2-7
abundance: few
d_gene: TRBD1
v_gene: TRBV4-3
len: 14
CDR3aa: CASSRGTGLYEQYF
CDR3nt: TGCGCCAGCAGCCGAGGGACAGGACTCTACGAGCAGTACTTC

j_gene: TRBJ2-4
abundance: -
d_gene: -
v_gene: TRBV20-1
len: 13
CDR3aa: CSARVPPLYIQYF
CDR3nt: TGCAGTGCTAGAGTTCCCCCACTTTACATTCAGTACTTC

j_gene: TRBJ2-7
abundance: -
d_gene: -
v_gene: TRBV9
len: 13
CDR3aa: CASSPGLHNEQYF
CDR3nt: TGTGCCAGCAGCCCGGGACTCCACAATGAGCAGTACTTC

j_gene: TRBJ1-1
abundance: few
d_gene: -
v_gene: TRBV5-6
len: 13
CDR3aa: CASSWNLNTEAFF
CDR3nt: TGTGCCAGCAGCTGGAATTTGAACACTGAAGCTTTCTTT

j_gene: TRBJ2-3
abundance: -
d_gene: TRBD2
v_gene: TRBV20-1
len: 15
CDR3aa: CSARDRREGLDTQYF
CDR3nt: TGCAGTGCTAGAGATCGGCGGGAGGGCCTGGATACGCAGTATTTT

j_gene: TRBJ2-5
abundance: -
d_gene: -
v_gene: TRBV12-3/TRBV12-4
len: 15
CDR3aa: CASSLVFGIQETQYF
CDR3nt: TGTGCCAGCAGTTTAGTCTTCGGGATTCAAGAGACCCAGTACTTC

j_gene: TRBJ2-4
abundance: few
d_gene: TRBD1
v_gene: TRBV4-1
len: 15
CDR3aa: CASSEGAVAKNIQYF
CDR3nt: TGCGCCAGCAGCGAGGGGGCCGTAGCCAAAAACATTCAGTACTTC

j_gene: TRBJ2-1
abundance: -
d_gene: TRBD2
v_gene: TRBV24-1
len: 13
CDR3aa: CATRTSGTNEQFF
CDR3nt: TGTGCCACCAGGACTAGCGGGACGAATGAGCAGTTCTTC

j_gene: TRBJ2-3
abundance: many
d_gene: -
v_gene: TRBV10-3
len: 16
CDR3aa: CAISRSLGRSTDTQYF
CDR3nt: TGTGCCATCTCCAGATCCCTGGGGCGGAGCACAGATACGCAGTATTTT

j_gene: TRBJ2-3
abundance: few
d_gene: TRBD2
v_gene: TRBV7-2
len: 16
CDR3aa: CASSFGKAGEADTQYF
CDR3nt: TGTGCCAGCAGCTTCGGGAAAGCGGGGGAAGCAGATACGCAGTATTTT

j_gene: TRBJ2-3
abundance: -
d_gene: -
v_gene: TRBV11-1
len: 15
CDR3aa: CASSLILKSTDTQYF
CDR3nt: TGTGCCAGCAGCCTGATCCTCAAGAGCACAGATACGCAGTATTTT

j_gene: TRBJ1-2
abundance: few
d_gene: TRBD1
v_gene: TRBV9
len: 14
CDR3aa: CASSVDRGVYGYTF
CDR3nt: TGTGCCAGCAGCGTAGACAGGGGGGTTTATGGCTACACCTTC

j_gene: TRBJ2-7
abundance: few
d_gene: TRBD1
v_gene: TRBV27
len: 15
CDR3aa: CASSPYGTGGYEQYF
CDR3nt: TGTGCCAGCAGCCCCTACGGGACAGGGGGCTACGAGCAGTACTTC

j_gene: TRBJ2-7
abundance: -
d_gene: -
v_gene: TRBV27
len: 16
CDR3aa: CASSFGAGSDTYEQYF
CDR3nt: TGTGCCAGCAGTTTTGGGGCAGGGAGTGATACCTACGAGCAGTACTTC

j_gene: TRBJ1-1
abundance: -
d_gene: -
v_gene: TRBV21-1
len: 18
CDR3aa: CASSKAPGQETMNTEAFF
CDR3nt: TGTGCCAGCAGCAAAGCGCCCGGACAGGAGACAATGAACACTGAAGCTTTCTTT

j_gene: TRBJ1-2
abundance: -
d_gene: TRBD1
v_gene: TRBV4-3
len: 14
CDR3aa: CASSQDLGTDGYTF
CDR3nt: TGCGCCAGCAGCCAAGACTTGGGGACAGATGGCTACACCTTC

j_gene: TRBJ2-1
abundance: -
d_gene: -
v_gene: TRBV6-2/TRBV6-3
len: 15
CDR3aa: CASSYEGEDYNEQFF
CDR3nt: TGTGCCAGCAGTTACGAGGGGGAGGACTACAATGAGCAGTTCTTC

j_gene: TRBJ2-3
abundance: few
d_gene: TRBD1
v_gene: TRBV13
len: 15
CDR3aa: CASSLAGTGRDTQYF
CDR3nt: TGTGCCAGCAGCTTGGCCGGGACAGGGAGAGATACGCAGTATTTT

j_gene: TRBJ2-7
abundance: -
d_gene: TRBD2
v_gene: TRBV7-2
len: 15
CDR3aa: CASSRLAGGNYEQYF
CDR3nt: TGTGCCAGCAGCCGGCTAGCGGGAGGAAACTACGAGCAGTACTTC

j_gene: TRBJ2-4
abundance: -
d_gene: TRBD2
v_gene: TRBV20-1
len: 13
CDR3aa: CSASSGTRFGQYF
CDR3nt: TGCAGTGCTAGCAGCGGGACTCGTTTTGGGCAGTACTTC

j_gene: TRBJ2-2
abundance: -
d_gene: TRBD1
v_gene: TRBV20-1
len: 14
CDR3aa: CSATGQQNTGELFF
CDR3nt: TGCAGTGCAACGGGACAGCAGAACACCGGGGAGCTGTTTTTT

j_gene: TRBJ2-3
abundance: -
d_gene: -
v_gene: TRBV3-1
len: 15
CDR3aa: CASSTRQRPTDTQYF
CDR3nt: TGTGCCAGCAGCACCCGACAGAGACCCACAGATACGCAGTATTTT

j_gene: TRBJ2-7
abundance: -
d_gene: -
v_gene: TRBV12-3/TRBV12-4
len: 16
CDR3aa: CASSPSLRGSYNEQYF
CDR3nt: TGTGCCAGCAGTCCTTCCCTGCGGGGCTCCTACAATGAGCAGTACTTC

j_gene: TRBJ2-7
abundance: few
d_gene: -
v_gene: TRBV6-6
len: 12
CDR3aa: CASSYSDYEQYF
CDR3nt: TGTGCCAGCAGTTACTCGGACTACGAGCAGTACTTC

j_gene: TRBJ1-2
abundance: -
d_gene: -
v_gene: TRBV6-5
len: 13
CDR3aa: CASSPRHRVGYTF
CDR3nt: TGTGCCAGCAGTCCCAGGCATAGAGTAGGCTACACCTTC

j_gene: TRBJ2-1
abundance: -
d_gene: TRBD2
v_gene: TRBV20-1
len: 14
CDR3aa: CSARERAGLNEQFF
CDR3nt: TGCAGTGCTAGGGAACGAGCGGGACTCAATGAGCAGTTCTTC

j_gene: TRBJ1-1
abundance: -
d_gene: -
v_gene: TRBV12-5
len: 15
CDR3aa: CASGLVGWVNGEAFF
CDR3nt: TGTGCTAGTGGTTTGGTAGGTTGGGTGAACGGTGAAGCTTTCTTT

j_gene: TRBJ2-5
abundance: -
d_gene: TRBD2
v_gene: TRBV9
len: 14
CDR3aa: CASSVAGAGNEQYF
CDR3nt: TGCGCCAGCAGCGTAGCGGGGGCGGGGAATGAGCAGTACTTC

j_gene: TRBJ1-3
abundance: -
d_gene: -
v_gene: TRBV20-1
len: 13
CDR3aa: CSARGTVGYTIYF
CDR3nt: TGCAGTGCTAGGGGGACTGTTGGGTACACCATATATTTT

j_gene: TRBJ1-6
abundance: -
d_gene: TRBD1
v_gene: TRBV2
len: 16
CDR3aa: CASSSDRGLNNSPLHF
CDR3nt: TGTGCCAGCAGTTCGGACAGGGGGCTGAATAATTCACCCCTCCACTTT

j_gene: TRBJ2-2
abundance: few
d_gene: TRBD2
v_gene: TRBV6-6
len: 16
CDR3aa: CASSFSGTSNAGELFF
CDR3nt: TGTGCCAGCAGTTTTTCCGGGACTAGTAACGCCGGGGAGCTGTTTTTT

j_gene: TRBJ1-2
abundance: -
d_gene: -
v_gene: TRBV30
len: 13
CDR3aa: CAWSVQDRFDYTF
CDR3nt: TGTGCCTGGAGTGTCCAAGACAGGTTTGACTACACCTTC

j_gene: TRBJ1-1
abundance: -
d_gene: -
v_gene: TRBV29-1
len: 13
CDR3aa: CSVEYSLNTEAFF
CDR3nt: TGCAGCGTTGAGTATAGCTTGAACACTGAAGCTTTCTTT

j_gene: TRBJ1-2
abundance: -
d_gene: TRBD1
v_gene: TRBV4-2
len: 14
CDR3aa: CASRTGSILDGYTF
CDR3nt: TGTGCCAGCAGGACAGGGAGTATTTTAGATGGCTACACCTTC

j_gene: TRBJ1-2
abundance: -
d_gene: -
v_gene: TRBV29-1
len: 14
CDR3aa: CSVVPGSANYGYTF
CDR3nt: TGCAGCGTTGTACCCGGGTCGGCTAACTATGGCTACACCTTC

j_gene: TRBJ2-7
abundance: -
d_gene: -
v_gene: TRBV29-1
len: 11
CDR3aa: CSVRDAYEQYF
CDR3nt: TGCAGCGTTAGGGACGCCTACGAGCAGTACTTC

j_gene: TRBJ2-1
abundance: few
d_gene: -
v_gene: TRBV12-3/TRBV12-4
len: 14
CDR3aa: CASSERERYNEQFF
CDR3nt: TGTGCCAGCAGTGAGAGGGAGCGGTACAATGAGCAGTTCTTC

j_gene: TRBJ2-1
abundance: -
d_gene: TRBD1
v_gene: TRBV5-1
len: 15
CDR3aa: CASSLLETGGNEQFF
CDR3nt: TGCGCCAGCAGCTTGTTGGAGACAGGGGGCAATGAGCAGTTCTTC

j_gene: TRBJ1-4
abundance: -
d_gene: -
v_gene: TRBV29-1
len: 13
CDR3aa: CSVEDPTSEKLFF
CDR3nt: TGCAGCGTTGAAGATCCGACAAGTGAAAAACTGTTTTTT

j_gene: TRBJ2-3
abundance: -
d_gene: -
v_gene: TRBV24-1
len: 14
CDR3aa: CATSDSWRADTQYF
CDR3nt: TGTGCCACCAGTGATTCTTGGCGTGCAGATACGCAGTATTTT

j_gene: TRBJ2-1
abundance: -
d_gene: -
v_gene: TRBV7-3
len: 15
CDR3aa: CASSLNYGLSNEQFF
CDR3nt: TGTGCCAGCAGCTTAAACTATGGACTGTCTAATGAGCAGTTCTTC

j_gene: TRBJ2-3
abundance: -
d_gene: -
v_gene: TRBV7-2
len: 12
CDR3aa: CASSPPWYTQYF
CDR3nt: TGTGCCAGCAGCCCTCCCTGGTATACGCAGTATTTT

j_gene: TRBJ2-3
abundance: -
d_gene: -
v_gene: TRBV7-3
len: 13
CDR3aa: CASSTRGTGTQYF
CDR3nt: TGTGCCAGCAGCACCCGAGGCACAGGAACGCAGTATTTT

j_gene: TRBJ2-7
abundance: many
d_gene: TRBD2
v_gene: TRBV9
len: 14
CDR3aa: CASSPSGRTYEQYF
CDR3nt: TGTGCCAGCAGCCCGAGCGGGAGGACCTACGAGCAGTACTTC

j_gene: TRBJ1-2
abundance: -
d_gene: TRBD1
v_gene: TRBV27
len: 16
CDR3aa: CASSLLRPGQGYGYTF
CDR3nt: TGTGCCAGCAGTTTACTAAGGCCGGGACAGGGCTATGGCTACACCTTC

j_gene: TRBJ2-7
abundance: many
d_gene: -
v_gene: TRBV25-1
len: 13
CDR3aa: CASSEWQSYEQYF
CDR3nt: TGTGCCAGCAGTGAATGGCAATCCTACGAGCAGTACTTC

j_gene: TRBJ2-1
abundance: -
d_gene: TRBD1
v_gene: TRBV11-3
len: 17
CDR3aa: CASSPGGTGGGYNEQFF
CDR3nt: TGTGCCAGCAGCCCCGGGGGGACAGGGGGGGGCTACAATGAGCAGTTCTTC

j_gene: TRBJ2-7
abundance: -
d_gene: TRBD1
v_gene: TRBV14
len: 17
CDR3aa: CASSQAFGQATYNEQYF
CDR3nt: TGTGCCAGCAGCCAAGCCTTTGGACAGGCAACCTACAATGAGCAGTACTTC

j_gene: TRBJ2-1
abundance: -
d_gene: -
v_gene: TRBV10-3
len: 13
CDR3aa: CAINEDFANEQFF
CDR3nt: TGTGCCATCAACGAGGATTTCGCTAATGAGCAGTTCTTC

j_gene: TRBJ1-2
abundance: many
d_gene: -
v_gene: TRBV4-2
len: 12
CDR3aa: CASSQSGYGYTF
CDR3nt: TGTGCCAGCAGCCAATCGGGGTATGGCTACACCTTC

j_gene: TRBJ1-5
abundance: -
d_gene: -
v_gene: TRBV7-9
len: 12
CDR3aa: CASSLLRLPQHF
CDR3nt: TGTGCCAGCAGCTTATTGAGATTGCCCCAGCATTTT

j_gene: TRBJ1-2
abundance: once
d_gene: TRBD1
v_gene: TRBV6-5
len: 17
CDR3aa: CASSYTIDRGRTHGYTF
CDR3nt: TGTGCCAGCAGTTACACCATTGACAGGGGGAGAACGCATGGCTACACCTTC

j_gene: TRBJ1-4
abundance: -
d_gene: -
v_gene: TRBV10-3
len: 15
CDR3aa: CAIRGDNWANEKLFF
CDR3nt: TGTGCCATCAGAGGCGACAATTGGGCTAATGAAAAACTGTTTTTT

j_gene: TRBJ2-7
abundance: once
d_gene: TRBD1
v_gene: TRBV12-3/TRBV12-4
len: 19
CDR3aa: CASSYLAGTGDFPLYEQYF
CDR3nt: TGTGCCAGCAGCTACCTTGCCGGGACAGGGGATTTCCCCCTCTACGAGCAGTACTTC

j_gene: TRBJ2-5
abundance: -
d_gene: -
v_gene: TRBV4-2
len: 17
CDR3aa: CASSQDTPGGGHNEQYF
CDR3nt: TGTGCCAGCAGCCAAGATACCCCGGGGGGCGGCCACAATGAGCAGTACTTC

j_gene: TRBJ2-1
abundance: -
d_gene: TRBD2
v_gene: TRBV5-1
len: 19
CDR3aa: CASSPSIGLAGGTNNEQFF
CDR3nt: TGCGCCAGCAGCCCAAGTATTGGACTAGCGGGGGGAACTAACAATGAGCAGTTCTTC

j_gene: TRBJ2-6
abundance: -
d_gene: TRBD1
v_gene: TRBV2
len: 15
CDR3aa: CVSRRQGSGANVLTF
CDR3nt: TGTGTCAGCAGAAGACAGGGGTCTGGGGCCAACGTCCTGACTTTC

j_gene: TRBJ2-7
abundance: -
d_gene: -
v_gene: TRBV10-3
len: 13
CDR3aa: CAISGDDSYEQYF
CDR3nt: TGTGCCATCAGTGGGGACGACTCCTACGAGCAGTACTTC